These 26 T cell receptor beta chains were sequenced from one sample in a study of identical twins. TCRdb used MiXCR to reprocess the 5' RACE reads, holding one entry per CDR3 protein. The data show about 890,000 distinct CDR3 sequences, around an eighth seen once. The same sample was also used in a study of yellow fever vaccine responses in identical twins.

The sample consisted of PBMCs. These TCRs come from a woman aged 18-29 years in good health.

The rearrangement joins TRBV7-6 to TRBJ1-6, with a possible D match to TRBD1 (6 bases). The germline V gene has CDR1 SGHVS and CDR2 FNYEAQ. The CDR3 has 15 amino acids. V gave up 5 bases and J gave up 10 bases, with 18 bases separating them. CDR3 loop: CASSPRPTGQSPLHF. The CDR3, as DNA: TGTGCCAGCAGCCCCCGGCCGACAGGTCAATCACCCCTCCACTTT.

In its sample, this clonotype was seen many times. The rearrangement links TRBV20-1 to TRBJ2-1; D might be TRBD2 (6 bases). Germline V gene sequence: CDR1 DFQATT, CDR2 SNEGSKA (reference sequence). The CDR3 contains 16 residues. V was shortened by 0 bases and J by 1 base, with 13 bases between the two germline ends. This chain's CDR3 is CSARDTGTLSYNEQFF. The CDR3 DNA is TGCAGTGCTAGAGATACCGGGACTTTATCCTACAATGAGCAGTTCTTC.

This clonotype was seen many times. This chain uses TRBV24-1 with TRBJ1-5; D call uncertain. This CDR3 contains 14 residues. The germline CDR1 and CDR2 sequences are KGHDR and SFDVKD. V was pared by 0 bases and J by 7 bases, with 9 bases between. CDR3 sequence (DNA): TGTGCCACCAGTGATTTGGGCGTAGGACAGCCCCAGCATTTT. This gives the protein CATSDLGVGQPQHF.

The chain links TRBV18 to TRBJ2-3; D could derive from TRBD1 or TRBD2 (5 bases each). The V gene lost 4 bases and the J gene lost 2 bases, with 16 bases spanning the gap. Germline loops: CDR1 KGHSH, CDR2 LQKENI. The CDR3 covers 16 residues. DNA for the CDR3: TGTGCCAGCTCACGAAACCGGGACCGATCCACAGATACGCAGTATTTT. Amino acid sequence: CASSRNRDRSTDTQYF.

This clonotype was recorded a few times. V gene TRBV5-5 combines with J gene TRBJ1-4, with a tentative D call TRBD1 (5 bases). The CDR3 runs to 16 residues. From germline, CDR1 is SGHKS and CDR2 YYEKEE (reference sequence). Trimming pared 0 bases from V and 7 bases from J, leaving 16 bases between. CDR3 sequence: CASSLGGTPTGEKLFF. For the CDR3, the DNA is TGTGCCAGCAGCTTGGGCGGGACGCCAACGGGTGAAAAACTGTTTTTT.

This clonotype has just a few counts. CDR3 bases: TGCAGTGCTAGATCCAGGCACAATGAGCAGTTCTTC. It is translated as CSARSRHNEQFF. The V and J genes are TRBV20-1 and TRBJ2-1, with D unresolved. Germline CDR1 is DFQATT and CDR2 is SNEGSKA (reference sequence). The CDR3 has 12 amino acids. V was shortened by 2 bases and J by 5 bases, with 7 bases between the two germline ends.

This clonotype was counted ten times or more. The CDR3 here is CASSLLSGGEQFF. The CDR3 nucleotides are TGTGCCAGCAGCTTATTGTCCGGGGGTGAGCAGTTCTTC. The chain carries TRBV7-9 and TRBJ2-1, with a tentative D call TRBD2 (6 bases). This CDR3 is built from 13 residues. V lost 2 bases and J 9 bases, leaving 11 bases between the germline ends. CDR1 SEHNR and CDR2 FQNEAQ come from the germline V gene (reference sequence).

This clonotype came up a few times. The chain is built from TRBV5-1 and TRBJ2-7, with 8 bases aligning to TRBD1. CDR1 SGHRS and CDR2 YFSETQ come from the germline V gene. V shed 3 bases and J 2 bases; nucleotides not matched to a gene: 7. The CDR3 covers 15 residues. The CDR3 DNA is TGCGCCAGCAGCTCGGACGGGACAGGACCCTACGAGCAGTACTTC. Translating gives CASSSDGTGPYEQYF.

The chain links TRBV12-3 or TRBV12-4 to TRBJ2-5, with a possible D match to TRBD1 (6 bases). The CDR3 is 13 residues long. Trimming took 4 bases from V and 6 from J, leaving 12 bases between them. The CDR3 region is CASSSQGLQTQYF. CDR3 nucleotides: TGTGCCAGCAGTTCACAGGGTTTGCAGACCCAGTACTTC.

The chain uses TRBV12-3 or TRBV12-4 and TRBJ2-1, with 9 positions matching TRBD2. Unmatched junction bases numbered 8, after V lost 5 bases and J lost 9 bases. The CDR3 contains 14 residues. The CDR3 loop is CASSGASGIGEQFF. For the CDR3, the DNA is TGTGCCAGCAGTGGGGCTAGCGGGATCGGTGAGCAGTTCTTC.

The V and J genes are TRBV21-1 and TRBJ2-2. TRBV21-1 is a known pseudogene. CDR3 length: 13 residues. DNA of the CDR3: TGTGCCAGCAGCAAAGAGAACACCGGGGAGCTGTTTTTT. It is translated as CASSKENTGELFF.

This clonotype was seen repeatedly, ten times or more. The CDR3 loop reads CASSLAGIPYNEQFF. Here the CDR3 DNA reads TGCGCCAGCAGCTTGGCGGGAATTCCCTACAATGAGCAGTTCTTC. The chain recombines TRBV5-1 with TRBJ2-1; a weak D match, TRBD2 (5 bases). Trimming shortened V by 0 bases and J by 2 bases, and 9 bases separated the two germline ends. Germline CDR1 SGHRS, CDR2 YFSETQ. CDR3 length equals 15 residues.

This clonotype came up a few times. The CDR3 coding sequence is TGTGCCAGCGGATGGACTAGCGGTACCTACGAGCAGTACTTC. Its protein product is CASGWTSGTYEQYF. The chain couples TRBV6-2 or TRBV6-3 to TRBJ2-7; the match to TRBD2 covers 10 bases. CDR3 length: 14 residues. CDR1 is MNHEY and CDR2 is SVGEGT in the germline V gene. The V gene end was trimmed by 8 bases and the J gene end by 2 bases; junction bases not matched to a gene: 6.

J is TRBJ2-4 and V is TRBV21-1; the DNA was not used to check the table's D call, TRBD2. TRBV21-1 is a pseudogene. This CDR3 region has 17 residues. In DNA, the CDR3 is TGTGCCAGCAGCAAAGTTGGACTAGCGGGAGTCTTTTGCATTCAGTACTTC. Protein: CASSKVGLAGVFCIQYF.

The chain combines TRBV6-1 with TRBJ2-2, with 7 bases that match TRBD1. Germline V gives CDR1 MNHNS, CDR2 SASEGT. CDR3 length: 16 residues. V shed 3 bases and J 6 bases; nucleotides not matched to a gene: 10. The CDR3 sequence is CASSDRGRWVSGELFF. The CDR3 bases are TGTGCCAGCAGTGACAGGGGGAGATGGGTTTCCGGGGAGCTGTTTTTT.

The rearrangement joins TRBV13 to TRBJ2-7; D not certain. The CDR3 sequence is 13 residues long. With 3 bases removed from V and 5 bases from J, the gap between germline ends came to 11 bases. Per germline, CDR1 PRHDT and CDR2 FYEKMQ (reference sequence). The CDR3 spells CASSFRTRDEQYV. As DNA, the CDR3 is TGTGCCAGCAGCTTTAGAACAAGGGACGAGCAGTACGTC.

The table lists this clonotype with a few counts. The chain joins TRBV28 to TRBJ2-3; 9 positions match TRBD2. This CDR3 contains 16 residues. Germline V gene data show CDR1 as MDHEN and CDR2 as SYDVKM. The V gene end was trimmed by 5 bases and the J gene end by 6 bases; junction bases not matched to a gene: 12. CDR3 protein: CASSNELGLATDTQYF. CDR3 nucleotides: TGTGCCAGCAGTAACGAGTTGGGACTAGCAACGGATACGCAGTATTTT. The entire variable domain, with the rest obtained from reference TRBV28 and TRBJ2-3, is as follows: DVKVTQSSRYLVKRTGEKVFLECVQDMDHENMFWYRQDPGLGLRLIYFSYDVKMKEKGDIPEGYSVSREKKERFSLILESASTNQTSMYLCASSNELGLATDTQYFGPGTRLTVL.

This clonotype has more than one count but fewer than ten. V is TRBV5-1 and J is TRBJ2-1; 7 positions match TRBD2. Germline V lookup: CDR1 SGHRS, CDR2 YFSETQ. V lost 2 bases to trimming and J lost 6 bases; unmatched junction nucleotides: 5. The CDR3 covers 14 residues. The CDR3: CASSLRLASNEQFF. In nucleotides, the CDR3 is TGCGCCAGCAGCTTAAGACTAGCTAGCAATGAGCAGTTCTTC.

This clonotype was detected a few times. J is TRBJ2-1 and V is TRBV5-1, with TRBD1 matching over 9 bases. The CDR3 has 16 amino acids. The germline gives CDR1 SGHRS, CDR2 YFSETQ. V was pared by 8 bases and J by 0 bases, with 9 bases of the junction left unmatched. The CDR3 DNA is TGCGCCAGTACGGACAGGGGACCGAGCTCCTACAATGAGCAGTTCTTC. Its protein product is CASTDRGPSSYNEQFF.

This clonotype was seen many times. The CDR3 bases are TGCGCCAGCAGCCTACAGGGTACTAGCACAGATACGCAGTATTTT. Amino acids: CASSLQGTSTDTQYF. The chain recombines TRBV5-1 with TRBJ2-3, with D possibly being TRBD1 (6 bases). CDR1 and CDR2 (germline): SGHRS, YFSETQ. Trimming removed 4 bases at V and 0 bases at J, with 12 bases between. This CDR3 is 15 amino acids long.

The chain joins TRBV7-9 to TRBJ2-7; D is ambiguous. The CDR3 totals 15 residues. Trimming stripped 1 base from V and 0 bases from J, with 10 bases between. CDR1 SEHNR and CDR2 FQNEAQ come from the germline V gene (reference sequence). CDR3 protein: CASSLVTSRSYEQYF. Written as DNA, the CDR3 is TGTGCCAGCAGCTTAGTGACCAGCCGCTCCTACGAGCAGTACTTC. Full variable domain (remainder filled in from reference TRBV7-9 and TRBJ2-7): DTGVSQNPRHKITKRGQNVTFRCDPISEHNRLYWYRQTLGQGPEFLTYFQNEAQLEKSRLLSDRFSAERPKGSFSTLEIQRTEQGDSAMYLCASSLVTSRSYEQYFGPGTRLTVT.

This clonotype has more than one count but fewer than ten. The CDR3 DNA reads TGTGCCAGCAGCGCACGACTAGCGGGAGAATCCGGGGAGCTGTTTTTT. Translation gives CASSARLAGESGELFF. The V and J genes are TRBV9 and TRBJ2-2; the match to TRBD2 covers 12 bases. CDR1 is SGDLS and CDR2 is YYNGEE in the germline V gene. V lost 3 bases, J lost 6 bases, and 6 bases stayed unmatched. The CDR3 is 16 amino acids.

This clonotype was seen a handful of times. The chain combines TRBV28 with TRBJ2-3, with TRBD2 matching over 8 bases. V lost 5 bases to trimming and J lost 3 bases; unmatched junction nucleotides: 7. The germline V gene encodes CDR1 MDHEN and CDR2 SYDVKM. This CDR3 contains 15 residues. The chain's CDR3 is CASSAAGGRTDTQYF. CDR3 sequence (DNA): TGTGCCAGCAGTGCCGCGGGGGGCCGGACAGATACGCAGTATTTT.

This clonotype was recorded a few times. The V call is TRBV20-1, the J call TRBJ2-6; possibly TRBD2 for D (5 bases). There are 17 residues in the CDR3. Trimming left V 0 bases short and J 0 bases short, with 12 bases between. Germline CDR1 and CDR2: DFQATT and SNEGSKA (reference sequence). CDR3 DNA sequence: TGCAGTGCTAGAGAGGAGGCCCCATTCTCTGGGGCCAACGTCCTGACTTTC. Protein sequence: CSAREEAPFSGANVLTF.

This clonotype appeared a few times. CDR3 sequence: CASSKLPTDTQYF. The CDR3 nucleotides read TGTGCCAGCAGTAAACTCCCCACAGATACGCAGTATTTT. The V and J genes are TRBV28 and TRBJ2-3, with D unresolved. Trimming left V 5 bases short and J 2 bases short, with 8 bases between. Germline CDR1 MDHEN, CDR2 SYDVKM. CDR3 length: 13 amino acids.

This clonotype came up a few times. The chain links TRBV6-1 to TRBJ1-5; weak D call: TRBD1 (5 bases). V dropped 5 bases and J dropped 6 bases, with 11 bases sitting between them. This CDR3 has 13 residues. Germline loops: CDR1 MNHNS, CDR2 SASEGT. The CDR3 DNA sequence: TGTGCCAGCAGTCGGGACCCGGGTCAGCCCCAGCATTTT. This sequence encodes CASSRDPGQPQHF.